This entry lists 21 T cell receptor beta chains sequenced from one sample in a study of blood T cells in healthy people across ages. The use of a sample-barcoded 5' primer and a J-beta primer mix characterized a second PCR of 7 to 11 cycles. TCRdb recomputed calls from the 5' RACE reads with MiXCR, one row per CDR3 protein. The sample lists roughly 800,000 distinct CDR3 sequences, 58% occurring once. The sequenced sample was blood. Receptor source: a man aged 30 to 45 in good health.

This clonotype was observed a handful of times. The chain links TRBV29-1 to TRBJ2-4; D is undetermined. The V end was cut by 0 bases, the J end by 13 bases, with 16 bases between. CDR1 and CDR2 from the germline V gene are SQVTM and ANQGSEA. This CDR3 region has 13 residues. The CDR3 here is CSVEDPILEEQYF. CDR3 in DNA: TGCAGCGTTGAAGATCCCATCTTGGAAGAGCAGTACTTC. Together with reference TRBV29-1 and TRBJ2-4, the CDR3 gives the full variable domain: SAVISQKPSRDICQRGTSLTIQCQVDSQVTMMFWYRQQPGQSLTLIATANQGSEATYESGFVIDKFPISRPNLTFSTLTVSNMSPEDSSIYLCSVEDPILEEQYFGAGTRLSVL.

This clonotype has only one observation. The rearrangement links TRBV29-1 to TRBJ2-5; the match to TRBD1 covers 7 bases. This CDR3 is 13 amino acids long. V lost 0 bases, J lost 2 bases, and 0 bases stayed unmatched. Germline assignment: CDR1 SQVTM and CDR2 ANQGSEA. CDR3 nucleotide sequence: TGCAGCGTTGAAGAGGACAGGCAAGAGACCCAGTACTTC. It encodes CSVEEDRQETQYF.

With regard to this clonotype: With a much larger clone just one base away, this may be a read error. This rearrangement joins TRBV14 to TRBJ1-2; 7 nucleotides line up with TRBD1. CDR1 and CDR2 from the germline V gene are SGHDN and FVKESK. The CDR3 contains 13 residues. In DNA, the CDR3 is TGTGCCGGCAGCCAAGGACAGGTCTATGGCTACACCTTC. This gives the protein CAGSQGQVYGYTF.

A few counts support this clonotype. The CDR3 reads CASSTGTGHNEQFF. DNA for the CDR3: TGTGCCAGCAGCACCGGGACAGGGCACAATGAGCAGTTCTTC. This chain uses TRBV27 with TRBJ2-1, with 9 bases fitting TRBD1. J lost 5 bases, V lost 6 bases, and 5 bases had no gene match. The CDR3 has 14 amino acids. Germline CDR1 reads MNHEY; CDR2 reads SMNVEV (reference sequence).

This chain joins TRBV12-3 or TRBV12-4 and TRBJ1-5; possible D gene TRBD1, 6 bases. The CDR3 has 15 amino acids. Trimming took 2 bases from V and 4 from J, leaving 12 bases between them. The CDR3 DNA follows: TGTGCCAGCAGTTTACAGGGGCGGCTGAATCAGCCCCAGCATTTT. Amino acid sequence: CASSLQGRLNQPQHF.

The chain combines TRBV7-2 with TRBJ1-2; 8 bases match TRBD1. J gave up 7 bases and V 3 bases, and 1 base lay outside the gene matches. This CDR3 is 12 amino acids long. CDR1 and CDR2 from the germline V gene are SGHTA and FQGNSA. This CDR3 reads CASSLDRVGYTF. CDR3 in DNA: TGTGCCAGCAGCTTGGACAGGGTTGGCTACACCTTC.

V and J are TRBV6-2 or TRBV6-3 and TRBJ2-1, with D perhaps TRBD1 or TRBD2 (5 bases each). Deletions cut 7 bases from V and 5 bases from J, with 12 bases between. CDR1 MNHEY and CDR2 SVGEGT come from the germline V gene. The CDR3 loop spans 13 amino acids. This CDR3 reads CASIRDGNNEQFF. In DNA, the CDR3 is TGTGCCAGCATCCGGGACGGCAACAATGAGCAGTTCTTC.

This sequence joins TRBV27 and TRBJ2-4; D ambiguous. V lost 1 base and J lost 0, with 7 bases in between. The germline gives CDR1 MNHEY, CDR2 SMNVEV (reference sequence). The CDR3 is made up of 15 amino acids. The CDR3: CASSLFGIAKNIQYF. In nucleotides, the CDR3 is TGTGCCAGCAGTTTATTTGGCATAGCCAAAAACATTCAGTACTTC.

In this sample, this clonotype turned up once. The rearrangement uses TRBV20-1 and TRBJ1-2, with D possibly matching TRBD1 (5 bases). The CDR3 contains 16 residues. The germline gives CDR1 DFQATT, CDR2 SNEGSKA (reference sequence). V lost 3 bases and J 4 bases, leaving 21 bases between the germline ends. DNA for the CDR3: TGCAGTGCTAGGGCCTACACAGGCGCCGTGGGCTATGGCTACACCTTC. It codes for CSARAYTGAVGYGYTF.

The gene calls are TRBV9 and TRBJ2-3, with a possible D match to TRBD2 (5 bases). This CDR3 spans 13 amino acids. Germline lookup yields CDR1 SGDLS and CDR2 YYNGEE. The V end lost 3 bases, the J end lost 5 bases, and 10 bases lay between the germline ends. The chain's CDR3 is CASSAQEGDTQYF. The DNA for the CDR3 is TGTGCCAGCAGCGCACAAGAGGGAGATACGCAGTATTTT.

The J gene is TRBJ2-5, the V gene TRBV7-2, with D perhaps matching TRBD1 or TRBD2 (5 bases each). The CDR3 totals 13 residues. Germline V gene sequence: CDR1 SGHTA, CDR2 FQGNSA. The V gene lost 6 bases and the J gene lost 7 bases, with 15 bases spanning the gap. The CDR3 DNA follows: TGTGCCAGCAGACCCCGGACACGGGGGACCCAGTACTTC. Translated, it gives CASRPRTRGTQYF.

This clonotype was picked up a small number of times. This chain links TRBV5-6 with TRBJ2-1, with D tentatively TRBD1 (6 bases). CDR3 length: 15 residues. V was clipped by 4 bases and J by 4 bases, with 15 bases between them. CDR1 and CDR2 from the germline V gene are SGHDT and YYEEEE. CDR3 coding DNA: TGTGCCAGCAGCCCAGGGGCATCTTCATACAATGAGCAGTTCTTC. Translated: CASSPGASSYNEQFF.

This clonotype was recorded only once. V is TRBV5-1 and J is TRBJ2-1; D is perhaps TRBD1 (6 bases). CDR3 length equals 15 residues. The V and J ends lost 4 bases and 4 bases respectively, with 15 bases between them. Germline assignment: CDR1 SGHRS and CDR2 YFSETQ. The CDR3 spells CASSPGRGTYNEQFF. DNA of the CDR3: TGCGCCAGCAGCCCGGGCAGGGGTACTTACAATGAGCAGTTCTTC.

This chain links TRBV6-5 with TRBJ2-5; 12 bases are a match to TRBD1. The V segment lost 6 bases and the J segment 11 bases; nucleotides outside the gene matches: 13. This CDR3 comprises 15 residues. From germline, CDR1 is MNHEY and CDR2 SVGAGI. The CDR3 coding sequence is TGTGCCAGCAGCCAACCGGGACAGGGGGCCCATGAGCAGTACTTC. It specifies CASSQPGQGAHEQYF.

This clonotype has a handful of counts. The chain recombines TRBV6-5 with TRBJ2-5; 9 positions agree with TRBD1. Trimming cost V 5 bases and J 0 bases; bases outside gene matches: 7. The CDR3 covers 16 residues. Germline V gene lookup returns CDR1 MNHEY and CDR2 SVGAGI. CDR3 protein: CASSQRQGVYQETQYF. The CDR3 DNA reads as TGTGCCAGCAGTCAACGACAGGGGGTGTACCAAGAGACCCAGTACTTC.

The CDR3 sequence is CASSQYRGVSGTGDSPLHF. The CDR3 DNA follows: TGTGCCAGCAGCCAATATCGAGGTGTGAGCGGGACAGGGGATTCACCCCTCCACTTT. The chain couples TRBV14 to TRBJ1-6; 10 bases map to TRBD1. The germline gives CDR1 SGHDN, CDR2 FVKESK. The CDR3 runs to 19 residues. The J segment lost 8 bases and the V segment lost 2 bases, leaving 15 bases of the junction unmatched.

CDR3 sequence: CASSPPLSGYTF. Written as DNA, the CDR3 is TGTGCCAGCAGCCCTCCCCTTTCCGGCTACACCTTC. The chain couples TRBV13 to TRBJ1-2; D is ambiguous. This CDR3 spans 12 amino acids. The V gene lost 5 bases and the J gene lost 8 bases, with 12 bases spanning the gap. Germline V gene data show CDR1 as PRHDT and CDR2 as FYEKMQ (reference sequence).

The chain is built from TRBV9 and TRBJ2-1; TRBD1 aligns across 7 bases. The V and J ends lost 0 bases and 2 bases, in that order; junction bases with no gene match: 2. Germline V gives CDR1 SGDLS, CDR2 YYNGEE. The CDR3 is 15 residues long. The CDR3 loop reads CASSVAGQTYNEQFF. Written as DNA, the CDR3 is TGTGCCAGCAGCGTAGCGGGACAGACCTACAATGAGCAGTTCTTC.

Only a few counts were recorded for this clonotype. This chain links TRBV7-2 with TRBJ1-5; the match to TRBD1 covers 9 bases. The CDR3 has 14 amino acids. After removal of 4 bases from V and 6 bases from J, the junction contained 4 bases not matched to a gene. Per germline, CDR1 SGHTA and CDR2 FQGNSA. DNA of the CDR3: TGTGCCAGCAGCTCTACAGGGGGCAGTCAGCCCCAGCATTTT. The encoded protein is CASSSTGGSQPQHF.

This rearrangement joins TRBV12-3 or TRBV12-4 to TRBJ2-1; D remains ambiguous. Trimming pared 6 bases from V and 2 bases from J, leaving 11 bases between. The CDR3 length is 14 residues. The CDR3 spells CASRSTEAYNEQFF. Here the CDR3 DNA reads TGTGCCAGCAGAAGCACGGAAGCCTACAATGAGCAGTTCTTC.

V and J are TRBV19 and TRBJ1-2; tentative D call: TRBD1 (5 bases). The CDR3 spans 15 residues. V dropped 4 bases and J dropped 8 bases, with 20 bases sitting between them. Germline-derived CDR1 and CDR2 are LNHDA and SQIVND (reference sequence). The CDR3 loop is CASSTHDDRGRGYTF. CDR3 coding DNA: TGTGCCAGTAGTACACACGACGACAGAGGAAGAGGCTACACCTTC.